The rows below give T cell receptor beta chains drawn from one sample of a study of blood T cell repertoires in COVID-19. TCRdb's table, derived via immunoSEQ multiplex PCR, lists solely in-frame clones and lacks some. The top ten clones hold 2.5% to 3% of a sample with about 270,000 clones, approximately 81% of them seen once. The material sequenced was peripheral blood. The origin of the receptors is a woman aged 60 to 75 with active or convalescent COVID-19. Both conserved end residues are part of each CDR3. D genes are given only for firm matches. The size field is filled for only some rows; it gives once, few, many or a size class.

>TRBV19|TRBD2|TRBJ2-1|.
TGTGCCAGTAGTAAGACGGGGGGGCCCTACAATGAGCAGTTCTTC
CASSKTGGPYNEQFF
>TRBV6-6|.|TRBJ1-5|once
TGTGCCAGCAGTTACTCAAGGAGGGCCGAGCATTTT
CASSYSRRAEHF
>TRBV19|TRBD1|TRBJ1-6|.
TGTGCCAGTAGTAGGGGACAGATTCCTGGACGAAATTCACCCCTCCACTTT
CASSRGQIPGRNSPLHF
>TRBV5-1|.|TRBJ2-3|.
TGCGCCAGTGTAGCCGCCCCGGCGACCACAGATACGCAGTATTTT
CASVAAPATTDTQYF
>TRBV9|TRBD1|TRBJ1-1|.
TGTGCCAGCAGCCCTCGGACAGGGTGGACTGAAGCTTTCTTT
CASSPRTGWTEAFF
>TRBV9|TRBD1|TRBJ1-1|.
TGTGCCAGCAGCGTAACAGGGGCTCCCCAGGCTGAAGCTTTCTTT
CASSVTGAPQAEAFF
>TRBV7-6|.|TRBJ1-4|.
TGTGCCAGCAGCTTAAAGCGGTTAGAAGGCTATAATGAAAAACTGTTTTTT
CASSLKRLEGYNEKLFF
>TRBV5-1|.|TRBJ2-1|once
TGCGCCAGCAGCCTAGAAAGGTACAATGAGCAGTTCTTC
CASSLERYNEQFF
>TRBV5-5|TRBD1|TRBJ1-5|.
TGTGCCAGCAGCTTGTGGACAGGGAGGAATCAGCCCCAGCATTTT
CASSLWTGRNQPQHF
>TRBV7-6|.|TRBJ2-7|few
TGTGCCAGCAGCCCGGACATGCCACCCTACGAGCAGTACTTC
CASSPDMPPYEQYF
>TRBV18|.|TRBJ1-2|.
TGTGCCAGCTCACCGACCCTCCAGACTGACTATGGCTACACCTTC
CASSPTLQTDYGYTF
>TRBV7-3|TRBD1|TRBJ2-1|.
TGTGCCAGCAGCTTAGGACAGGATGTTTTCTACAATGAGCAGTTCTTC
CASSLGQDVFYNEQFF
>TRBV15|.|TRBJ2-1|.
TGTGCCACCAGCAGAAGCGAACCATCGGGCTCCTACAATGAGCAGTTCTTC
CATSRSEPSGSYNEQFF
>TRBV4-3|TRBD1|TRBJ1-2|.
TGCGCCAGCAGCCAAGAGGGACAGGGTAAGGGCTACACCTTC
CASSQEGQGKGYTF
>TRBV6-6|.|TRBJ1-2|.
TGTGCCAGCAGTCCGTGGAGGGGACGGGCCCCTAACTATGGCTACACCTTC
CASSPWRGRAPNYGYTF
>TRBV7-3|TRBD1|TRBJ2-1|.
TGTGCCAGCAGCTTAGCGGCAGGGGGCTTAATCAATGAGCAGTTCTTC
CASSLAAGGLINEQFF
>TRBV7-6|TRBD1|TRBJ2-2|.
TGTGCCAGCAGCACTCGGGACAGGGGGCGGGTCGGGGAGCTGTTTTTT
CASSTRDRGRVGELFF
>TRBV7-2|.|TRBJ1-2|.
TGTGCCAGCAGCTTACGGACATATGGCTACACCTTC
CASSLRTYGYTF
>TRBV6-5|.|TRBJ1-2|.
TGTGCCAGCAGATTAAACAGTGGCTACACCTTC
CASRLNSGYTF
>TRBV9|.|TRBJ2-3|once
TGTGCCAGCAGCGTAGCGGGGGACCCTAGCACAGATACGCAGTATTTT
CASSVAGDPSTDTQYF
>TRBV7-3|.|TRBJ1-1|few
TGTGCCAGCAGCTTAGACCCGGGGGGCGGCACTGAAGCTTTCTTT
CASSLDPGGGTEAFF
>TRBV4-3|TRBD1|TRBJ2-7|.
TGCGCCAGCAGCCAAGAGTGGGACAGATACTCCTACGAGCAGTACTTC
CASSQEWDRYSYEQYF
>TRBV28|.|TRBJ1-2|.
TGTGCCAGCGGGAGCGGGCAGCCAGTCATCTATGGCTACACCTTC
CASGSGQPVIYGYTF
>TRBV7-9|.|TRBJ2-2|.
TGTGCCAGCAGCTTAAATCGGGGGGAGCTGTTTTTT
CASSLNRGELFF
>TRBV4-2|.|TRBJ2-4|.
TGTGCCAGCAGCCAAGATGGCCTAGCGGCCAAAAACATTCAGTACTTC
CASSQDGLAAKNIQYF
>TRBV30|.|TRBJ2-1|.
TGTGCCTGGAGTGTAGATTCAGGCAATGAGCAGTTCTTC
CAWSVDSGNEQFF
>TRBV30|TRBD1|TRBJ1-6|.
TGTGCCTGGAGTCAGGGGGCAGGGTATTCACCCCTCCACTTT
CAWSQGAGYSPLHF
>TRBV13|TRBD1|TRBJ2-7|.
TGTGCCAGCAGCTCCGGACAGGGGCAAGAAGAGCAGTACTTC
CASSSGQGQEEQYF
>TRBV27|.|TRBJ1-3|once
TGTGCCAGCAGTCGAGGACAGAGAAACACCATATATTTT
CASSRGQRNTIYF
>TRBV20-1|.|TRBJ1-2|.
TGCAGTGCTAGTGCGGGTTGGGACTATGGCTACACCTTC
CSASAGWDYGYTF
>TRBV5-4|TRBD2|TRBJ2-3|.
TGTGCCAGCAGCCCCTCACTAGCGGGGGCCTACCCCACAGATACGCAGTATTTT
CASSPSLAGAYPTDTQYF
>TRBV6-5|TRBD1|TRBJ2-7|.
TGTGCCAGCAGGAAAGACAGGGGGTTAGCCTACGAGCAGTACTTC
CASRKDRGLAYEQYF
>TRBV29-1|.|TRBJ1-4|.
TGCAGCGTTGGTCAGGTGGATGAAAAACTGTTTTTT
CSVGQVDEKLFF
>TRBV6-1|.|TRBJ1-6|.
TGTGCCAGCAGTGACACTAGCTCCTATAATTCACCCCTCCACTTT
CASSDTSSYNSPLHF